The 24 T cell receptor beta chains presented below share a single source sample, sequenced in a study of blood T cell repertoires in COVID-19. The repertoire was sequenced with immunoSEQ multiplex PCR; TCRdb's copy has only in-frame clones and lacks some. The sample lists a few hundred thousand clones, 70% to 90% occurring once. Sequences were obtained from peripheral blood. The source is a woman aged 70-85 years with acute or convalescent COVID-19.

The table lists this clone with a few counts. V and J are TRBV4-1 and TRBJ1-6; 9 nucleotides align to TRBD1. Germline lookup yields CDR1 MGHRA and CDR2 YSYEKL. This CDR3 has 16 amino acids. V shed 8 bases and J 7 bases; nucleotides not matched to a gene: 12. The CDR3: CASRDRVYSVNSPLHF. CDR3 bases: TGCGCCAGCCGGGACAGGGTCTACTCGGTGAATTCACCCCTCCACTTT.

This clone was counted between two and nine times. The chain recombines TRBV7-8 with TRBJ1-1, with 9 bases lining up with TRBD1. CDR1 is SGHVS, CDR2 FQNEAQ, per germline. V shed 5 bases, J shed 1 base, and the junction held 2 bases outside the gene matches. The CDR3 length is 14 residues. This CDR3 is CASSPGQGNTEAFF. The CDR3 region has the DNA TGTGCCAGCAGCCCGGGACAGGGGAACACTGAAGCTTTCTTT.

CDR3 coding DNA: TGTGCCAGCAGCTTAGTTCGGAATGAGCAGTTCTTC. This translates into CASSLVRNEQFF. This chain connects TRBV7-2 to TRBJ2-1; no firm D call. Per the germline V gene, CDR1 is SGHTA and CDR2 is FQGNSA. The CDR3 is made up of 12 amino acids. Trimming pared 1 base from V and 7 bases from J, leaving 5 bases between. Full variable domain (missing parts from reference TRBV7-2 and TRBJ2-1): GAGVSQSPSNKVTEKGKDVELRCDPISGHTALYWYRQSLGQGLEFLIYFQGNSAPDKSGLPSDRFSAERTGGSVSTLTIQRTQQEDSAVYLCASSLVRNEQFFGPGTRLTVL.

This clone appeared a single time. The V call is TRBV7-2, the J call TRBJ2-2, with a tentative D call TRBD2 (5 bases). The CDR3 runs to 17 residues. Trimming cost V 2 bases and J 6 bases, with 19 bases left between them. Germline-derived CDR1 and CDR2 are SGHTA and FQGNSA. The CDR3 nucleotides are TGTGCCAGCAGCTTAACGGCTCTCCAAGGGCGGGCCGGGGAGCTGTTTTTT. Protein sequence: CASSLTALQGRAGELFF.

The genes are TRBV6-2 or TRBV6-3 and TRBJ1-2, with D tentatively TRBD1 (6 bases). Trimming took 6 bases from V and 7 from J, leaving 21 bases between them. From germline, CDR1 is MNHEY and CDR2 SVGEGT. This CDR3 contains 15 residues. This chain's CDR3 is CASSLLRTGSAGYTF. The CDR3 nucleotides read TGTGCCAGCAGCTTACTACGAACAGGGTCGGCTGGCTACACCTTC.

This chain connects TRBV9 to TRBJ1-3; the D gene is possibly TRBD1 (6 bases). The germline gives CDR1 SGDLS, CDR2 YYNGEE. The V and J ends lost 5 bases and 4 bases respectively, with 13 bases between them. This CDR3 spans 14 amino acids. The chain's CDR3 is CASRPQGRGNTIYF. The CDR3 DNA sequence: TGTGCCAGCAGGCCACAGGGTCGGGGAAACACCATATATTTT.

The genes are TRBV29-1 and TRBJ2-1, with 9 positions matching TRBD2. Unmatched junction bases numbered 9, after V lost 5 bases and J lost 4 bases. CDR1 is SQVTM, CDR2 ANQGSEA, per germline. The CDR3 spans 15 residues. CDR3 DNA: TGCAGCGTTAAGGGCGGGGGGGCCTGGTACAATGAGCAGTTCTTC. This encodes CSVKGGGAWYNEQFF.

This clone was counted a single time. This chain links TRBV6-1 with TRBJ1-2, with 7 positions matching TRBD1. Germline values: CDR1 MNHNS, CDR2 SASEGT. V lost 0 bases and J lost 4; bases outside the gene matches: 5. This CDR3 is 15 amino acids long. Here the CDR3 reads CASSEALRQGYGYTF. The CDR3 nucleotides are TGTGCCAGCAGTGAAGCGCTTCGACAGGGCTATGGCTACACCTTC.

The count of this clone is one. The chain couples TRBV5-6 to TRBJ1-6, with a possible D match to TRBD1 (6 bases). Trimming took off 4 bases at V and 14 bases at J, with 19 bases between the two ends. Looked up from germline, CDR1 is SGHDT and CDR2 is YYEEEE. CDR3 length: 14 amino acids. CDR3 sequence: CASSGTPPKRSLHF. The CDR3 nucleotides are TGTGCCAGCAGCGGGACACCCCCAAAGAGATCCCTCCACTTT.

Only a few counts were recorded for this clone. The chain combines TRBV11-2 with TRBJ1-1, with 8 bases lining up with TRBD1. Per the germline V gene, CDR1 is SGHAT and CDR2 is FQNNGV. The CDR3 is made up of 12 amino acids. After removal of 5 bases from V and 8 bases from J, the junction contained 4 bases not matched to a gene. The DNA of the CDR3 is TGTGCCAGCAGCACCCGGACAGGGGAAGCTTTCTTT. The encoded protein is CASSTRTGEAFF.

The gene calls are TRBV21-1 and TRBJ2-7; the D call TRBD1 from the table was never checked on the DNA. TRBV21-1 constitutes a pseudogene. The CDR3 extends over 12 amino acids. The CDR3 is CASSKGVRCPYF. The CDR3 DNA sequence: TGTGCCAGCAGCAAAGGGGTCAGGTGTCCGTACTTC.

The chain uses TRBV5-1 and TRBJ2-1; 11 bases map to TRBD2. The CDR3 length is 16 residues. V shed 3 bases and J 4 bases; nucleotides not matched to a gene: 6. Germline V gene sequence: CDR1 SGHRS, CDR2 YFSETQ. The CDR3 sequence is CASSSTSGGRYNEQFF. CDR3 in DNA: TGCGCCAGCAGCTCCACTAGCGGGGGCCGTTACAATGAGCAGTTCTTC.

The V gene is TRBV15, the J gene TRBJ2-3; 8 positions match TRBD2. Germline V gene data show CDR1 as LNHNV and CDR2 as YYDKDF (reference sequence). Germline trimming cut 2 bases from V and 3 bases from J; bases unmatched to any gene: 1. There are 14 residues in the CDR3. The CDR3 is CATSRSGGTDTQYF. The CDR3 DNA reads TGTGCCACCAGCAGAAGCGGGGGAACAGATACGCAGTATTTT.

This clone came up a few times. The chain is built from TRBV10-3 and TRBJ1-2; TRBD1 matches at 7 bases. Per the germline V gene, CDR1 is ENHRY and CDR2 is SYGVKD. The junction had 8 bases not matched to a gene; V was cut back by 6 bases and J by 4 bases. This CDR3 region has 14 residues. CDR3 bases: TGTGCCATCAGCGACCGACAGGGCAGCTATGGCTACACCTTC. Protein sequence: CAISDRQGSYGYTF.

The rearrangement uses TRBV7-2 and TRBJ1-1, with a weak D call TRBD1 (5 bases). CDR1 and CDR2 from the germline V gene are SGHTA and FQGNSA. Between the trimmed V and J ends, which lost 2 bases and 6 bases, there was a span of 25 bases. This CDR3 is built from 18 residues. The CDR3 spells CASSLLIGVGRAYPEAFF. The CDR3 bases are TGTGCCAGCAGCTTATTGATAGGGGTTGGCAGGGCCTACCCTGAAGCTTTCTTT.

The V gene is TRBV11-1, the J gene TRBJ2-7; D possibly corresponds to TRBD2 (6 bases). Germline V gene sequence: CDR1 SGHAT, CDR2 FQDESV (reference sequence). V lost 5 bases and J 2 bases, leaving 16 bases between the germline ends. The length of the CDR3 is 15 residues. The CDR3, as DNA: TGTGCCAGCAGCCCCTTGGCGGGGCAAACCTACGAGCAGTACTTC. Amino acids: CASSPLAGQTYEQYF.

The chain joins TRBV6-2 or TRBV6-3 to TRBJ2-5, with D maybe TRBD2 (6 bases). CDR1 and CDR2 (germline): MNHEY, SVGEGT. The CDR3 contains 15 residues. V was trimmed by 2 bases and J by 5 bases, leaving 15 bases between them. The CDR3 nucleotides are TGTGCCAGCAGTTACACGGGGGTTAGTGGCGAGACCCAGTACTTC. As protein: CASSYTGVSGETQYF.

In its sample, this clone was seen a few times. The chain combines TRBV19 with TRBJ1-2, with TRBD1 as a possible D gene (5 bases). Germline CDR1 reads LNHDA; CDR2 reads SQIVND (reference sequence). CDR3 size: 13 residues. Trimming left V 7 bases short and J 8 bases short, with 17 bases between. This chain's CDR3 is CASNLVGLEGYTF. CDR3 in DNA: TGTGCCAGTAACCTAGTGGGGCTTGAGGGCTACACCTTC.

V is TRBV28 and J is TRBJ2-5; 8 bases align to TRBD1. V trimming: 2 bases; J trimming: 4 bases; junction bases outside the gene matches: 6. This CDR3 has 15 residues. CDR1 is MDHEN and CDR2 is SYDVKM in the germline V gene. The CDR3 spells CASSLGGQVRETQYF. In DNA, the CDR3 is TGTGCCAGCAGTTTAGGGGGACAGGTACGAGAGACCCAGTACTTC. The full variable domain, its missing parts supplied by reference TRBV28 and TRBJ2-5, is DVKVTQSSRYLVKRTGEKVFLECVQDMDHENMFWYRQDPGLGLRLIYFSYDVKMKEKGDIPEGYSVSREKKERFSLILESASTNQTSMYLCASSLGGQVRETQYFGPGTRLLVL.

The chain has TRBV11-2 and TRBJ1-1; D gene ambiguous. The length of the CDR3 is 11 residues. Germline loops: CDR1 SGHAT, CDR2 FQNNGV. Trimming cost V 8 bases and J 3 bases, with 7 bases left between them. CDR3 nucleotides: TGTGCCAGCGGGCAGTACACTGAAGCTTTCTTT. Protein product: CASGQYTEAFF.

V usage is TRBV15 and J usage is TRBJ1-2; 8 bases are shared with TRBD1. This CDR3 is 15 amino acids long. V trimming: 0 bases; J trimming: 8 bases; junction bases outside the gene matches: 8. Germline V gene lookup returns CDR1 LNHNV and CDR2 YYDKDF (reference sequence). CDR3 sequence (DNA): TGTGCCACCAGCAGAGATGCAGGGGGCAGCTGGGGCTACACCTTC. Its translation: CATSRDAGGSWGYTF.

This clone was seen a few times. The chain joins TRBV15 to TRBJ2-7, with 9 nucleotides matching TRBD2. The CDR3 totals 15 residues. V was pared by 1 base and J by 2 bases, with 3 bases of the junction left unmatched. Germline-derived CDR1 and CDR2 are LNHNV and YYDKDF (reference sequence). CDR3 bases: TGTGCCACCAGCAGAGGGAGCGGGGGGACCTACGAGCAGTACTTC. This gives the protein CATSRGSGGTYEQYF. Drawing the rest from reference TRBV15 and TRBJ2-7, the complete variable domain is DAMVIQNPRYQVTQFGKPVTLSCSQTLNHNVMYWYQQKSSQAPKLLFHYYDKDFNNEADTPDNFQSRRPNTSFCFLDIRSPGLGDTAMYLCATSRGSGGTYEQYFGPGTRLTVT.

The chain joins TRBV19 to TRBJ1-6; D remains ambiguous. Germline V gene data show CDR1 as LNHDA and CDR2 as SQIVND (reference sequence). V lost 8 bases, J lost 3 bases, and 11 bases lay in between. This CDR3 contains 14 residues. Written as DNA, the CDR3 is TGTGCCAGTGAAGGAGGGAACTATAATTCACCCCTCCACTTT. Translating gives CASEGGNYNSPLHF.

The J gene is TRBJ1-6, the V gene TRBV5-1; 7 bases agree with TRBD1. CDR3 length: 14 amino acids. The germline V gene has CDR1 SGHRS and CDR2 YFSETQ. J was trimmed by 8 bases and V by 3 bases; bases with no gene match: 5. CDR3 nucleotides: TGCGCCAGCAGCTCGGGACAGCCCTATTCACCCCTCCACTTT. This encodes CASSSGQPYSPLHF.